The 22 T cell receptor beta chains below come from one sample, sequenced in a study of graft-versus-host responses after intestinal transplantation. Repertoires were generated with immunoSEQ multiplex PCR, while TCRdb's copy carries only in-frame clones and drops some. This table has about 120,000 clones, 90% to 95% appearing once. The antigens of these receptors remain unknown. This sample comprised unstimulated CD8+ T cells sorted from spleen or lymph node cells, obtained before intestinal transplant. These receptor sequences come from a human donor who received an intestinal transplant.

CDR3 sequence reads: CASTSLAGGPGGQFF. The CDR3, as DNA: TGTGCCAGCACCTCACTAGCGGGAGGGCCCGGAGGGCAGTTCTTC. The chain combines TRBV27 with TRBJ2-1, with 13 bases aligning to TRBD2. This CDR3 comprises 15 residues. Looked up from germline, CDR1 is MNHEY and CDR2 is SMNVEV (reference sequence). Unmatched junction bases numbered 12, after V lost 7 bases and J lost 12 bases.

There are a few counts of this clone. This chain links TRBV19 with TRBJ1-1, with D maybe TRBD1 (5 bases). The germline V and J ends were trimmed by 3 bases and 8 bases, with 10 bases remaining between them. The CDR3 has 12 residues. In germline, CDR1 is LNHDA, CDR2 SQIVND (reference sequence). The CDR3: CASSIRQQEAFF. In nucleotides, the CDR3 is TGTGCCAGTAGTATCAGACAGCAAGAAGCTTTCTTT. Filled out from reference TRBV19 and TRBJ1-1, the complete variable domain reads DGGITQSPKYLFRKEGQNVTLSCEQNLNHDAMYWYRQDPGQGLRLIYYSQIVNDFQKGDIAEGYSVSREKKESFPLTVTSAQKNPTAFYLCASSIRQQEAFFGQGTRLTVV.

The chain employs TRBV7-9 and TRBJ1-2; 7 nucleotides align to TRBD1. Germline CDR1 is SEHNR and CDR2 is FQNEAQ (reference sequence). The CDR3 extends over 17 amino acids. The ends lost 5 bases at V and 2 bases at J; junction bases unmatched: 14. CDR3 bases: TGTGCCAGCAGCCCGACCGGGACAGAAATTTCCAACTATGGCTACACCTTC. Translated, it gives CASSPTGTEISNYGYTF.

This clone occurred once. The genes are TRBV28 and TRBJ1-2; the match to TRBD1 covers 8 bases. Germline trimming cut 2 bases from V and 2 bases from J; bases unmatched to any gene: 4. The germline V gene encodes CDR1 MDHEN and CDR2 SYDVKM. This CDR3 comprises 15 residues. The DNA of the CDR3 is TGTGCCAGCAGTTTAACCCGACAGGGGAACTATGGCTACACCTTC. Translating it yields CASSLTRQGNYGYTF.

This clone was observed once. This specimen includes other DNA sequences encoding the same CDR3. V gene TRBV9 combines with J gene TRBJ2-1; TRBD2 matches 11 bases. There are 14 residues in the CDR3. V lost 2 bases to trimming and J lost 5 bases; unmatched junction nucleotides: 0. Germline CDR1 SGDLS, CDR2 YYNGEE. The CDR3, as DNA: TGTGCCAGCAGCGTGGGACTAGCGGACAATGAGCAGTTCTTC. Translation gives CASSVGLADNEQFF.

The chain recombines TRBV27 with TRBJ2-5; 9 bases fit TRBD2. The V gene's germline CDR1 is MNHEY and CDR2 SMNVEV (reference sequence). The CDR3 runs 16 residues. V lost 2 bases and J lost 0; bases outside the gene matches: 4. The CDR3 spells CASSLSLAGYQETQYF. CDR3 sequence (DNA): TGTGCCAGCAGTTTAAGTCTAGCGGGATACCAAGAGACCCAGTACTTC.

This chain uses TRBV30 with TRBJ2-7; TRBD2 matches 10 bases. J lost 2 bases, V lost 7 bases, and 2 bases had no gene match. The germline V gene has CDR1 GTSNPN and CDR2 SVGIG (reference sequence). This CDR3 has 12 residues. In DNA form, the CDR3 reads TGTGCCTCCCTAGCGGGGGCCTACGAGCAGTACTTC. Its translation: CASLAGAYEQYF. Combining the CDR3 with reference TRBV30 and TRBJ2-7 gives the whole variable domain SQTIHQWPATLVQPVGSPLSLECTVEGTSNPNLYWYRQAAGRGLQLLFYSVGIGQISSEVPQNLSASRPQDRQFILSSKKLLLSDSGFYLCASLAGAYEQYFGPGTRLTVT.

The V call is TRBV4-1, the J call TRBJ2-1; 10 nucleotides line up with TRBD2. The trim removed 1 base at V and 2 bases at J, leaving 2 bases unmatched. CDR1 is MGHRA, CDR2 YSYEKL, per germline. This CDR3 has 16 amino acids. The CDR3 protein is CASSQGTSGAYNEQFF. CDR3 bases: TGCGCCAGCAGCCAAGGCACTAGCGGGGCCTACAATGAGCAGTTCTTC.

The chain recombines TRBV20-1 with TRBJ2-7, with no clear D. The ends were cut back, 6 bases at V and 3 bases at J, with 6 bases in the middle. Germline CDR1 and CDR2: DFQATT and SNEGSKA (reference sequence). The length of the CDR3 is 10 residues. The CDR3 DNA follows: TGCAGTGCCACAGACTACGAGCAGTACTTC. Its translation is CSATDYEQYF.

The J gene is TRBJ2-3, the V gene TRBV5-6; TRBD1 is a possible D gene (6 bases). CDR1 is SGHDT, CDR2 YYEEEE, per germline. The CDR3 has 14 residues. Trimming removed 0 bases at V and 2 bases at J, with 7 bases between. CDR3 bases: TGTGCCAGCAGCTTGGGACAGGACACAGATACGCAGTATTTT. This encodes CASSLGQDTDTQYF.

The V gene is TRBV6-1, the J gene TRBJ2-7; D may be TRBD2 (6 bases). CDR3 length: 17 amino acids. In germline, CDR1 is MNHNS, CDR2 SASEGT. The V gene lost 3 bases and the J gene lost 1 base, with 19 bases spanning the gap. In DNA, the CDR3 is TGTGCCAGCAGTGATCGCCCGGGACTTGGGATATCCTACGAGCAGTACTTC. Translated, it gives CASSDRPGLGISYEQYF.

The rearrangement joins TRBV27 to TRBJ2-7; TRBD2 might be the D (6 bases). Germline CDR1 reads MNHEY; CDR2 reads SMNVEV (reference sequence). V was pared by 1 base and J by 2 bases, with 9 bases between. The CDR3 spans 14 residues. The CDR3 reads CASSLWRGPYEQYF. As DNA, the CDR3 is TGTGCCAGCAGTTTATGGCGGGGCCCCTACGAGCAGTACTTC.

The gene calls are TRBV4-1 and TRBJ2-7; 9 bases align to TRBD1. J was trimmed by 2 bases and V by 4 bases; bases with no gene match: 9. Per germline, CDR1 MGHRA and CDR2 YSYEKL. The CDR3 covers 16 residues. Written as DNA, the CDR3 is TGCGCCAGCAGCCCCAAAGCAGGGACAGGGCCCTACGAGCAGTACTTC. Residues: CASSPKAGTGPYEQYF.

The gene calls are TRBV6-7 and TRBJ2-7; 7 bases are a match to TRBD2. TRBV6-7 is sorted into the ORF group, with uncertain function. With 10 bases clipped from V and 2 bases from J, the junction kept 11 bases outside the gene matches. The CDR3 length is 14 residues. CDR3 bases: TGTGCCACCCTCCCTAGCGGTATTACCTACGAGCAGTACTTC. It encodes CATLPSGITYEQYF.

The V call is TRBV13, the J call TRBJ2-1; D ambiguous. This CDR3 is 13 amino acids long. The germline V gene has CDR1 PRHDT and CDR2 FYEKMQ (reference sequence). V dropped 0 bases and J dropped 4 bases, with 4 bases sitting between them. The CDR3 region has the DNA TGTGCCAGCAGCTTAGGCCCTTACAATGAGCAGTTCTTC. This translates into CASSLGPYNEQFF.

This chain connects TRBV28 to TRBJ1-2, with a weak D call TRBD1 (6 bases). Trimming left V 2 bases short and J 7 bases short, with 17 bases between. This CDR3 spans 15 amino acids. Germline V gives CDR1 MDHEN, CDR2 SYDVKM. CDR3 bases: TGTGCCAGCAGTTTAAGGGCGAACAGGGAAGGTGGCTACACCTTC. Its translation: CASSLRANREGGYTF.

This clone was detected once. The CDR3 region has the DNA TGTGCCAGCAGTCCAGGGACGGCTGAGACCCAGTACTTC. Its protein product is CASSPGTAETQYF. The V call is TRBV7-8, the J call TRBJ2-5; perhaps D is TRBD1 or TRBD2 (5 bases each). The germline gives CDR1 SGHVS, CDR2 FQNEAQ. Trimming removed 6 bases at V and 5 bases at J, with 13 bases between. The CDR3 runs to 13 residues. Drawing the rest from reference TRBV7-8 and TRBJ2-5, the complete variable domain is GAGVSQSPRYKVAKRGQDVALRCDPISGHVSLFWYQQALGQGPEFLTYFQNEAQLDKSGLPSDRFFAERPEGSVSTLKIQRTQQEDSAVYLCASSPGTAETQYFGPGTRLLVL.

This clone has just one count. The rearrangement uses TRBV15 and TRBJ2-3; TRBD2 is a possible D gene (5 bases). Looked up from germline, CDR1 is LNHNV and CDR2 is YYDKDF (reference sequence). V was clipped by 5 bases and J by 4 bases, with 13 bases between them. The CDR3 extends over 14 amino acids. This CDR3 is CATSGLAEADTQYF. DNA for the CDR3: TGTGCCACCAGCGGACTTGCCGAAGCAGATACGCAGTATTTT.

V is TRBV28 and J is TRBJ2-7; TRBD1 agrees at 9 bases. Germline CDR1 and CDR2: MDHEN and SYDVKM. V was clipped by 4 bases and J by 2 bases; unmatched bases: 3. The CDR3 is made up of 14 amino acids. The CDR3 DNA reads TGTGCCAGCAGTTCGGGACAGGGTGCCTACGAGCAGTACTTC. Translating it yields CASSSGQGAYEQYF.

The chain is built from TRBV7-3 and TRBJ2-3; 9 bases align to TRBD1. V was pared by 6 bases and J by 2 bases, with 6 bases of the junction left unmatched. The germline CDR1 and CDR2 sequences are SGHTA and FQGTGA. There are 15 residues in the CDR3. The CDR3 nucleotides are TGTGCCAGCAGTCTTGGGACAGGGTACACAGATACGCAGTATTTT. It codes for CASSLGTGYTDTQYF.

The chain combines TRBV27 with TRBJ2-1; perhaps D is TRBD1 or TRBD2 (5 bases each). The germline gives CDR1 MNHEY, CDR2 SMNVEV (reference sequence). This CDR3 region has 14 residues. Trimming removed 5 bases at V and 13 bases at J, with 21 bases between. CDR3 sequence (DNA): TGTGCCAGCAGTCTAACTACCCCACGGGACCAACAGTTCTTC. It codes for CASSLTTPRDQQFF.

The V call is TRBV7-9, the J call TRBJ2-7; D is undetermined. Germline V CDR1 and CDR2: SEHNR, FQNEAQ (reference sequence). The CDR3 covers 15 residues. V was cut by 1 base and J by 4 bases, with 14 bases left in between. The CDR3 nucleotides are TGTGCCAGCAGCTTAGAAACAGAAACTTTTTACGAGCAGTACTTC. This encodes CASSLETETFYEQYF.